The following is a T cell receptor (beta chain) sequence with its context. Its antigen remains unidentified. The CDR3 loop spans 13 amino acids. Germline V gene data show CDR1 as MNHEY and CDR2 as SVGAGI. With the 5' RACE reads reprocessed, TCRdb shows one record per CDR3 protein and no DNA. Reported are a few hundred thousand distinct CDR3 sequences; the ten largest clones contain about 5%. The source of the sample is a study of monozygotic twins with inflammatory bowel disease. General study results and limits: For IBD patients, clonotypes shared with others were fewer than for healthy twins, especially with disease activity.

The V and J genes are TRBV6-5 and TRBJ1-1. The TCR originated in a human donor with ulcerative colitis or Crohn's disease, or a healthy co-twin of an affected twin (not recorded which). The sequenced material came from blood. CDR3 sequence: CASRVHMNTEAFF.